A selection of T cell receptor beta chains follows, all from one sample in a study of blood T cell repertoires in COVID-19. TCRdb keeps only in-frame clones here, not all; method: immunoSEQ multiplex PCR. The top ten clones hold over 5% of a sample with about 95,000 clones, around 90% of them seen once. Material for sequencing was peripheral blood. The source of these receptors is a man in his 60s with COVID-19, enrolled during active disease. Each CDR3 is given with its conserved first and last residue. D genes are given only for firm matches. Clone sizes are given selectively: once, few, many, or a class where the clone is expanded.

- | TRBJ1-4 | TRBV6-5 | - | CASSNRDIQFF | TGTGCCAGCAGTAACCGGGACATACAGTTTTTT
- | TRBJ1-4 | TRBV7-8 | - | CASSLGLGEKLFF | TGTGCCAGCAGCTTAGGACTTGGCGAAAAACTGTTTTTT
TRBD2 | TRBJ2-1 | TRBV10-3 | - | CAISGTSGYNEQFF | TGTGCCATCAGTGGGACTAGCGGCTACAATGAGCAGTTCTTC
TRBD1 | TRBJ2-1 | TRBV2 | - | CATEQGARAGEQFF | TGTGCCACCGAACAGGGGGCAAGAGCGGGTGAGCAGTTCTTC
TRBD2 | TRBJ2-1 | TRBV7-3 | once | CASALAGENEQFF | TGTGCCAGCGCGCTAGCGGGAGAGAATGAGCAGTTCTTC
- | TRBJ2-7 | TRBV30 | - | CAWSVQGVGTYEQYF | TGTGCCTGGAGTGTACAAGGGGTTGGGACCTACGAGCAGTACTTC
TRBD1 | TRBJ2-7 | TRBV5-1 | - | CASSSSGTVTYEQYF | TGCGCCAGCAGCTCGTCCGGGACAGTTACCTACGAGCAGTACTTC
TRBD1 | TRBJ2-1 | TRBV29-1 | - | CSGQGGSYNEQFF | TGCAGCGGACAGGGGGGATCCTACAATGAGCAGTTCTTC
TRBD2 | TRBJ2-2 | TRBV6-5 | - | CASSQGLAGGGELFF | TGTGCCAGCAGCCAGGGACTAGCGGGAGGTGGGGAGCTGTTTTTT
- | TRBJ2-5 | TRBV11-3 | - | CASSLGQIGGETQYF | TGTGCCAGCAGCTTAGGCCAGATAGGGGGAGAGACCCAGTACTTC
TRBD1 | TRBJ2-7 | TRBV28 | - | CASSLRTGVYEQYF | TGTGCCAGCAGTCTCAGGACAGGGGTGTACGAGCAGTACTTC
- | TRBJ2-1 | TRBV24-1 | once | CATSDLSRTPYGGEQFF | TGTGCCACCAGTGATTTATCCAGGACTCCGTATGGCGGTGAGCAGTTCTTC
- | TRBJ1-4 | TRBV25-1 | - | CASSALSRGTEKLFF | TGTGCCAGCAGTGCCTTGAGTAGGGGTACTGAAAAACTGTTTTTT
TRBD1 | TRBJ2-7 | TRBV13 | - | CASSSRDRATPYEQYF | TGTGCCAGCAGCTCCCGGGACAGGGCGACCCCCTACGAGCAGTACTTC
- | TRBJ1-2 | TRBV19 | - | CASSGRDTFYGYTF | TGTGCCAGTAGTGGCCGGGACACCTTCTATGGCTACACCTTC
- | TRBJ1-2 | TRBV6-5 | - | CASSYGASGGGYTF | TGTGCCAGCAGTTACGGCGCCTCCGGGGGAGGCTACACCTTC
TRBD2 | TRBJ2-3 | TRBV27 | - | CASSPGTSIYF | TGTGCCAGCAGTCCCGGGACTAGTATTTATTTT
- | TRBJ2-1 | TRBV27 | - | CASSYGVLGEQFF | TGTGCCAGCAGTTACGGGGTCCTGGGGGAGCAGTTCTTC
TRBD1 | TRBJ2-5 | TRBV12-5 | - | CASGGDRVRETQYF | TGTGCTAGTGGTGGAGACAGGGTGCGGGAGACCCAGTACTTC
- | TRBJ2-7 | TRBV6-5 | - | CASSQGANYEQYF | TGTGCCAGCTCTCAGGGCGCCAACTACGAGCAGTACTTC
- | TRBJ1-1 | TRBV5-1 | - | CASSSPGEAFF | TGCGCCAGCAGCTCACCGGGGGAGGCTTTCTTT
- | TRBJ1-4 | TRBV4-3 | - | CASSRTPTVGDEKLFF | TGCGCCAGCAGCCGAACACCGACAGTCGGTGATGAAAAACTGTTTTTT
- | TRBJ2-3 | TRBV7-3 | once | CASSRDGSRTDTQYF | TGTGCCAGCAGCCGAGACGGGAGTCGCACAGATACGCAGTATTTT
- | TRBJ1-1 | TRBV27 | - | CASSFLNTEAFF | TGTGCCAGCAGTTTCCTAAACACTGAAGCTTTCTTT
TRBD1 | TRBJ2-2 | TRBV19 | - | CASTDRGRKNTGELFF | TGTGCCAGTACCGACAGGGGAAGAAAGAACACCGGGGAGCTGTTTTTT
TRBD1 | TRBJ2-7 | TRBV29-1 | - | CSVRTGWYEQYF | TGCAGCGTTAGGACAGGGTGGTACGAGCAGTACTTC
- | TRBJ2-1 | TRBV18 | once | CASSPQTGVHNEQFF | TGTGCCAGCTCACCACAGACGGGAGTACACAATGAGCAGTTCTTC
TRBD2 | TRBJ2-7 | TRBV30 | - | CACRREGSEQYF | TGTGCCTGCCGGAGGGAGGGGAGCGAGCAGTACTTC
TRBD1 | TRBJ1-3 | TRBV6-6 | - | CASSPGQGNSGNTIYF | TGTGCCAGCAGTCCCGGACAGGGAAACTCTGGAAACACCATATATTTT
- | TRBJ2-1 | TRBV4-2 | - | CASSPTGWGDEQFF | TGTGCCAGCAGCCCGACGGGATGGGGGGATGAGCAGTTCTTC
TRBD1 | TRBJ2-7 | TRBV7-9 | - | CASSSPTGPYEQYF | TGTGCCAGCAGCTCCCCGACAGGGCCCTACGAGCAGTACTTC
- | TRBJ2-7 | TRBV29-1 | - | CSVGSYEQYF | TGCAGCGTCGGGAGCTACGAGCAGTACTTC
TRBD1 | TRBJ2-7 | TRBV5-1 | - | CASSFGTGSYEQYF | TGCGCCAGCAGCTTTGGGACAGGGTCCTACGAGCAGTACTTC
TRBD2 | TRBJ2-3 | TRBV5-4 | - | CASSLEGGRVTDTQYF | TGTGCCAGCAGCTTGGAGGGCGGGAGAGTCACAGATACGCAGTATTTT
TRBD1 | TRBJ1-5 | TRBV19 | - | CASSPDRAQPQHF | TGTGCCAGTAGCCCGGACAGGGCTCAGCCCCAGCATTTT
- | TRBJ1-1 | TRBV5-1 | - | CASSLGAVDTEAFF | TGCGCCAGCAGCTTGGGCGCGGTAGACACTGAAGCTTTCTTT
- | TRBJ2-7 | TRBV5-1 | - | CASSLDRVYHEQYF | TGCGCCAGCAGCTTGGACAGGGTCTACCACGAGCAGTACTTC
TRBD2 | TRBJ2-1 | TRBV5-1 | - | CASSFPGTSGSDEQFF | TGCGCCAGCAGCTTTCCCGGGACTAGCGGGAGTGATGAGCAGTTCTTC
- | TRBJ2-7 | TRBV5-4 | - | CASSLESGSSYEQYF | TGTGCCAGCAGCTTGGAATCAGGAAGCTCCTACGAGCAGTACTTC
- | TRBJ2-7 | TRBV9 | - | CASRVCESTPYEQYF | TGTGCCAGCAGGGTCTGTGAGTCAACCCCCTACGAGCAGTACTTC
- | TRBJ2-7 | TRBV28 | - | CASSFRAGLGKYF | TGTGCCAGCAGTTTCCGGGCGGGGCTAGGGAAGTACTTC
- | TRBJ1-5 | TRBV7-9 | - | CASSLGGGKVGNQPQHF | TGTGCCAGCAGCTTAGGAGGAGGGAAGGTCGGCAATCAGCCCCAGCATTTT
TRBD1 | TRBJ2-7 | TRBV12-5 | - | CASGKSDRVYEQYF | TGTGCTAGTGGAAAATCCGACAGGGTCTACGAGCAGTACTTC
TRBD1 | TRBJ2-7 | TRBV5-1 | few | CASSLIQGSTYEQYF | TGCGCCAGCAGCTTGATACAGGGGTCCACCTACGAGCAGTACTTC
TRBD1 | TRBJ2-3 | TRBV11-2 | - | CASGRTGVSTDTQYF | TGTGCCAGCGGACGGACAGGGGTTAGCACAGATACGCAGTATTTT
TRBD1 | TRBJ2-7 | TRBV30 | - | CAWSSGTGDAEQYF | TGTGCCTGGAGTTCCGGGACAGGGGATGCCGAGCAGTACTTC
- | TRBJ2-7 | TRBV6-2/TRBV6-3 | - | CASSSGTYEQYF | TGTGCCAGCAGTTCAGGGACCTACGAGCAGTACTTC
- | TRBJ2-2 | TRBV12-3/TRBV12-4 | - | CASREPGELFF | TGTGCCAGCAGAGAGCCCGGGGAGCTGTTTTTT
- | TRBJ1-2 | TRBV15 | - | CATSRTRMAGPLRNYGYTF | TGTGCCACCAGCAGAACGCGTATGGCAGGCCCACTCCGGAACTATGGCTACACCTTC
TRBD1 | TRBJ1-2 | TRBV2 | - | CASSLSGTGGGDGYTF | TGTGCCAGCAGCCTCTCCGGGACAGGGGGCGGGGATGGCTACACCTTC
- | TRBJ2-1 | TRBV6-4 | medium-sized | CASSLGAGYNEQFF | TGTGCCAGCAGTCTAGGGGCGGGGTACAATGAGCAGTTCTTC
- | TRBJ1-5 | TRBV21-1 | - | CASSAGTGGVGQPQHF | TGTGCCAGCAGCGCCGGAACGGGGGGCGTCGGTCAGCCCCAGCATTTT
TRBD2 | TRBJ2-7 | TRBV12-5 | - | CASSLGGTGYEQYF | TGTGCTAGTTCCCTGGGGGGGACGGGCTACGAGCAGTACTTC
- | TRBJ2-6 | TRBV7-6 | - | CASSFALPLAAGANVLTF | TGTGCCAGCAGCTTTGCCCTTCCCTTGGCGGCTGGGGCCAACGTCCTGACTTTC
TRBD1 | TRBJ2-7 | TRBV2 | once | CASRPDRENYEQYF | TGTGCCAGCAGACCGGACAGGGAAAACTACGAGCAGTACTTC
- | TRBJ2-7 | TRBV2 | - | CASRRWGSYEQYF | TGTGCCAGCAGAAGGTGGGGCAGTTACGAGCAGTACTTC